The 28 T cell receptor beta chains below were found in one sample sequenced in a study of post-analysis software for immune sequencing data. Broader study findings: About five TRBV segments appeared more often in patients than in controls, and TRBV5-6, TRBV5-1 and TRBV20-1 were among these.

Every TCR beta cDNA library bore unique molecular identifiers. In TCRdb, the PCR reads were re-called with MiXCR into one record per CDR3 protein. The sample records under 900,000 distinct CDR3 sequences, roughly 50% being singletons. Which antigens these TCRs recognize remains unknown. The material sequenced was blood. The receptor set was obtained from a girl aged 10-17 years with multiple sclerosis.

The CDR3 coding sequence is TGTGCCAGCAGCTTAGGGGAGGGGAGCCATGAGCAGTTCTTC. Its protein product is CASSLGEGSHEQFF. V usage is TRBV7-2 and J usage is TRBJ2-1; 7 bases match TRBD2. J lost 8 bases, V lost 1 base, and 5 bases had no gene match. Germline V gives CDR1 SGHTA, CDR2 FQGNSA. The CDR3 sequence is 14 residues long.

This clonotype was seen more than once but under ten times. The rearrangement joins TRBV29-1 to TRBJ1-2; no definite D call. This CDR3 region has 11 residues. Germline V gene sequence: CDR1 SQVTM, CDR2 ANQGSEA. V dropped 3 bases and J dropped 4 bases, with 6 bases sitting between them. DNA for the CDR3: TGCAGCGTTGAGTGGGCCTATGGCTACACCTTC. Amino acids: CSVEWAYGYTF.

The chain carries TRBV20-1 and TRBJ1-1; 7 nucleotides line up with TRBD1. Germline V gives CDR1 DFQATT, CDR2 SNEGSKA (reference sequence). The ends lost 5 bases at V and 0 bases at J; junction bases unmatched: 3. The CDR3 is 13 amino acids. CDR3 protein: CSAPGGLNTEAFF. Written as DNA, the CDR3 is TGCAGTGCTCCAGGGGGATTGAACACTGAAGCTTTCTTT.

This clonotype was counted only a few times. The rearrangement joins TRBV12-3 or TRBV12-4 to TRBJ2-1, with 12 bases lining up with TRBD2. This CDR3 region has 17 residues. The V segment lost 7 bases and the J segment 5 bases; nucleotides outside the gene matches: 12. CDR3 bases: TGTGCCAGCAAAATTGGGACTAGCGGGTTTCTCGACAATGAGCAGTTCTTC. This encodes CASKIGTSGFLDNEQFF.

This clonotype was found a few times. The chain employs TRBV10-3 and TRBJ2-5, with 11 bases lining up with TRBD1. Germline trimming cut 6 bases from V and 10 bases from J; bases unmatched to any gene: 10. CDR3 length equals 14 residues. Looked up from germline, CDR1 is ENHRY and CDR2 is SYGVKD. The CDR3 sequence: CAIRSDRGPEDQYF. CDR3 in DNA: TGTGCCATCAGATCGGACAGGGGGCCCGAAGACCAGTACTTC.

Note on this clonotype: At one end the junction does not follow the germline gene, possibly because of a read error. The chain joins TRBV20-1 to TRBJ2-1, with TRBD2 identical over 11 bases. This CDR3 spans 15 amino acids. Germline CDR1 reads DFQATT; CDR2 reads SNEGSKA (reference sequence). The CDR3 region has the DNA TGCAGTGCGCCTCCGACTAGCGGGAACTACAATGAGCAGGTCTTC. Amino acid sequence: CSAPPTSGNYNEQVF.

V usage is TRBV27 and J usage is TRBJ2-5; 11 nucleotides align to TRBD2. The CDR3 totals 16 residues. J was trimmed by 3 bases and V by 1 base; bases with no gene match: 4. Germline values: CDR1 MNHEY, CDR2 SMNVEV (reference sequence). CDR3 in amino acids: CASSLLGLADKETQYF. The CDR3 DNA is TGTGCCAGCAGTTTATTGGGACTAGCGGATAAAGAGACCCAGTACTTC.

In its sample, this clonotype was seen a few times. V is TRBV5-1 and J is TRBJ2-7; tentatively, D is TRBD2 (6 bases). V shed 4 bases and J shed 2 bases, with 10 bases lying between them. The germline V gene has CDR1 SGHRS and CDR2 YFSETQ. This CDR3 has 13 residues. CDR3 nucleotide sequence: TGCGCCAGCAGCGTAGGAGGGGCCTACGAGCAGTACTTC. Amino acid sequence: CASSVGGAYEQYF. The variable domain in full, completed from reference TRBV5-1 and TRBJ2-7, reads KAGVTQTPRYLIKTRGQQVTLSCSPISGHRSVSWYQQTPGQGLQFLFEYFSETQRNKGNFPGRFSGRQFSNSRSEMNVSTLELGDSALYLCASSVGGAYEQYFGPGTRLTVT.

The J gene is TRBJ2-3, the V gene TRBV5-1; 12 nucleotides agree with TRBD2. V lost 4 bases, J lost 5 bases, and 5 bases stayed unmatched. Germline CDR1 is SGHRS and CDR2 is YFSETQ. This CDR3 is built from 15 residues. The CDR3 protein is CASSMLAGGGDTQYF. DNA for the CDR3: TGCGCCAGCAGCATGCTAGCGGGAGGGGGAGATACGCAGTATTTT. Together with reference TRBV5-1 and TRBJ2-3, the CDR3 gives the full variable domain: KAGVTQTPRYLIKTRGQQVTLSCSPISGHRSVSWYQQTPGQGLQFLFEYFSETQRNKGNFPGRFSGRQFSNSRSEMNVSTLELGDSALYLCASSMLAGGGDTQYFGPGTRLTVL.

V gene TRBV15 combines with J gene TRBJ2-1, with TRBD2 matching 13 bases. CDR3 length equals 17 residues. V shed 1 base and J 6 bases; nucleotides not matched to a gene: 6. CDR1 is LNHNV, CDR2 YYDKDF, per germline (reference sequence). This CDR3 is CATSRGLAGGSLNEQFF. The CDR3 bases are TGTGCCACCAGCAGAGGACTAGCGGGAGGATCCCTCAATGAGCAGTTCTTC.

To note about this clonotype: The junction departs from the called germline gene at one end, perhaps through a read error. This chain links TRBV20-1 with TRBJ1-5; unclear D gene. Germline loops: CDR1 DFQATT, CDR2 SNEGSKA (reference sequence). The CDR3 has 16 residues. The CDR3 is CSAMRTKDVGNQPQHF. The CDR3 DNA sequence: TGCAGCGCTATGCGGACGAAAGATGTAGGCAATCAGCCCCAGCATTTT.

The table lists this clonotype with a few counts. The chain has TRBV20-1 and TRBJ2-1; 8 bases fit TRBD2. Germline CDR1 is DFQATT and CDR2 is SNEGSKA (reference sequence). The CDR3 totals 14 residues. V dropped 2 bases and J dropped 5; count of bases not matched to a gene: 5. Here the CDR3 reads CSARRGTSNNEQFF. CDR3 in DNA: TGCAGTGCTAGAAGGGGGACTAGTAACAATGAGCAGTTCTTC.

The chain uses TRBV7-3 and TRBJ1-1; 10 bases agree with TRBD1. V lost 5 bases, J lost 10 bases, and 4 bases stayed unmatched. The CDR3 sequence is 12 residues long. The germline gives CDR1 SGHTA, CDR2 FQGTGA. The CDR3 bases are TGTGCCAGCAGCCCAGACAGGGGGCCAGCTTTCTTT. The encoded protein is CASSPDRGPAFF.

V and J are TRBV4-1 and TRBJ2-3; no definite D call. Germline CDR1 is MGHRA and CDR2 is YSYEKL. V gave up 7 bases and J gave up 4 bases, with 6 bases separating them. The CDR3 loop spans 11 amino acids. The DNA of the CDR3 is TGCGCCAGCAATGGGGCAGATACGCAGTATTTT. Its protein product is CASNGADTQYF.

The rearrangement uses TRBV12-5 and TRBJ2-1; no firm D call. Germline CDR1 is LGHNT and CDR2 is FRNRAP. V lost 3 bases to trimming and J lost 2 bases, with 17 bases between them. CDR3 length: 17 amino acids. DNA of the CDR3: TGTGCTAGTGGTTTTATACCGACCCCAAAGGCCTACAATGAGCAGTTCTTC. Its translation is CASGFIPTPKAYNEQFF.

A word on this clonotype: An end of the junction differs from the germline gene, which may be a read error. CDR3 nucleotides: TGCAGCGTTGGGGGACAGGGGGCTAACTATGGCTGCACCTTC. Protein: CSVGGQGANYGCTF. This chain links TRBV29-1 with TRBJ1-2; 12 bases match TRBD1. The CDR3 is made up of 14 amino acids. The germline CDR1 and CDR2 sequences are SQVTM and ANQGSEA.

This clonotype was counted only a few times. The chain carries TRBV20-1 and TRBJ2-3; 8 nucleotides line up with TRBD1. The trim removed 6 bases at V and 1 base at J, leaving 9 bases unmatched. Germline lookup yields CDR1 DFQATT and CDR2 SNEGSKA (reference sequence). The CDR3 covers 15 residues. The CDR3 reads CSAPGSGGGTDTQYF. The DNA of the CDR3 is TGCAGTGCCCCAGGATCAGGGGGCGGCACAGATACGCAGTATTTT.

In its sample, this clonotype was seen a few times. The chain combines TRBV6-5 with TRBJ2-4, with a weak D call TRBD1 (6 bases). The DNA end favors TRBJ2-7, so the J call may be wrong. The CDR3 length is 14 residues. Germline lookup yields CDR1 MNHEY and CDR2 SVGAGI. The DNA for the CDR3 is TGTGCCAGCAGTTTTTACAGGGACTCCTACGAGCAGTACTTC. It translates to CASSFYRDSYEQYF.

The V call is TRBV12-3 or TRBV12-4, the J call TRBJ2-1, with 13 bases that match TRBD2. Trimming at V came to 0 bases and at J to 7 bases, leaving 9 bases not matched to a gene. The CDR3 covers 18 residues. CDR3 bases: TGTGCCAGCAGTTTAGCCCCCTTACTAGCGGGAGGGCCGAATGAGCAGTTCTTC. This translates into CASSLAPLLAGGPNEQFF.

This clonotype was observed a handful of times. The chain's CDR3 is CASSLGPGWQGLSYEQYF. The CDR3 DNA sequence: TGCGCCAGCAGCTTGGGGCCGGGGTGGCAGGGGCTATCCTACGAGCAGTACTTC. This rearrangement joins TRBV5-1 to TRBJ2-7; the D gene is possibly TRBD1 (6 bases). CDR3 length equals 18 residues. The V end was cut by 0 bases, the J end by 1 base, with 20 bases between. CDR1 is SGHRS and CDR2 is YFSETQ in the germline V gene.

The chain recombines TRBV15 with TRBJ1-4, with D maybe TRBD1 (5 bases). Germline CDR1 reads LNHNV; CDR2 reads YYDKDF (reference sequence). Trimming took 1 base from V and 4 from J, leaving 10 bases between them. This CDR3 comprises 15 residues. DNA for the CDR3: TGTGCCACCAGCAGAGGAGGCAGGGATAATGAAAAACTGTTTTTT. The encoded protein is CATSRGGRDNEKLFF.

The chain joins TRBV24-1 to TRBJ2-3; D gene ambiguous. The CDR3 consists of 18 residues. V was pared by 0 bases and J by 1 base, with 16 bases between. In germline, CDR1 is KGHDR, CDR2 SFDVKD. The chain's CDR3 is CATSDLPPWPRGTDTQYF. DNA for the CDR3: TGTGCCACCAGTGATTTGCCCCCCTGGCCTCGGGGCACAGATACGCAGTATTTT.

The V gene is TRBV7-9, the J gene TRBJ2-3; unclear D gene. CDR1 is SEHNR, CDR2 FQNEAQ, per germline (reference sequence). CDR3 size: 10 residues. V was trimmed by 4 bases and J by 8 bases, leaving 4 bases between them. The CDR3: CASSSVTQYF. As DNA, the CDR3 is TGTGCCAGCAGCTCAGTTACGCAGTATTTT.

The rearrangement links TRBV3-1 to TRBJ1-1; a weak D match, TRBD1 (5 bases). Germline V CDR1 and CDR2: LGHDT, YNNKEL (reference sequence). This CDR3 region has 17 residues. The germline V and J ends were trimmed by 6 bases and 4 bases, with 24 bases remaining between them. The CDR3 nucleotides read TGTGCCAGCAGTCCCCTGGGGCCGAATTCAAGGGGCACTGAAGCTTTCTTT. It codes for CASSPLGPNSRGTEAFF.

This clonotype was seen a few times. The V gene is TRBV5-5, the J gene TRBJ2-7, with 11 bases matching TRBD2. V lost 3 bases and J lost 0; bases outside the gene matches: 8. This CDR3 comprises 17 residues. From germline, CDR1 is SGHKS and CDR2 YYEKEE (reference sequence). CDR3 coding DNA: TGTGCCAGCAGCTCCAACCCGGGACTAGCGGTCTCCTACGAGCAGTACTTC. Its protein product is CASSSNPGLAVSYEQYF. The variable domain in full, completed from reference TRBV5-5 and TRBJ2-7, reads DAGVTQSPTHLIKTRGQQVTLRCSPISGHKSVSWYQQVLGQGPQFIFQYYEKEERGRGNFPDRFSARQFPNYSSELNVNALLLGDSALYLCASSSNPGLAVSYEQYFGPGTRLTVT.

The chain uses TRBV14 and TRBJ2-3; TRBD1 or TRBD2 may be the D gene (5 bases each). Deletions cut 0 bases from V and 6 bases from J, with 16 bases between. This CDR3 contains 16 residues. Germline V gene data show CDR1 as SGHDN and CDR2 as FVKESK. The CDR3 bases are TGTGCCAGCAGCCAAGAAAGGACACTTCGGAGGGATACGCAGTATTTT. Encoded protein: CASSQERTLRRDTQYF.

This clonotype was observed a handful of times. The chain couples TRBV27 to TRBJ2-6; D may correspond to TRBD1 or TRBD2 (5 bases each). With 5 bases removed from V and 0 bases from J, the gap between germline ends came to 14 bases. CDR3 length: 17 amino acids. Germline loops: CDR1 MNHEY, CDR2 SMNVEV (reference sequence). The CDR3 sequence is CASSGYWGISGANVLTF. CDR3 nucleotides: TGTGCCAGCAGTGGATATTGGGGGATCTCTGGGGCCAACGTCCTGACTTTC.

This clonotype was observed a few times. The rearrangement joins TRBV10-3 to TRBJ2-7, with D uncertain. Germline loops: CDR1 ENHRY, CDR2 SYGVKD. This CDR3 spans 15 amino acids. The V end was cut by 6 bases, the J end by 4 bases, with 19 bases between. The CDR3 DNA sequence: TGTGCCATCAGCATCACAGACCCAAACCCATACGAGCAGTACTTC. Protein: CAISITDPNPYEQYF.